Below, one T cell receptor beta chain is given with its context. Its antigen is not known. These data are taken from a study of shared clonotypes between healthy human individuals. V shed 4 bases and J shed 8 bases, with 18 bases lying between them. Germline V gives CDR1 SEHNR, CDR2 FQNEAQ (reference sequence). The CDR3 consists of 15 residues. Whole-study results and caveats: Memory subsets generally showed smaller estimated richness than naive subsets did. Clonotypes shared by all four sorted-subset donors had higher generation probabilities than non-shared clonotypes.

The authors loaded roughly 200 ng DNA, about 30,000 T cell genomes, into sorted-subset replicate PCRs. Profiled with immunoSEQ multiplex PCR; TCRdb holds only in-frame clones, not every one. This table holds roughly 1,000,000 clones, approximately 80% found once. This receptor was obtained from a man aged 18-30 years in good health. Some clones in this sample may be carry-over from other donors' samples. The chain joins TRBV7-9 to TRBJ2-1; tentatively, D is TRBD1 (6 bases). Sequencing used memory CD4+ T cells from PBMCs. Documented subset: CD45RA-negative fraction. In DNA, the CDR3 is TGTGCCAGCAGCTCGATCATTGGACAGTCCCATGAGCAGTTCTTC. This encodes CASSSIIGQSHEQFF.